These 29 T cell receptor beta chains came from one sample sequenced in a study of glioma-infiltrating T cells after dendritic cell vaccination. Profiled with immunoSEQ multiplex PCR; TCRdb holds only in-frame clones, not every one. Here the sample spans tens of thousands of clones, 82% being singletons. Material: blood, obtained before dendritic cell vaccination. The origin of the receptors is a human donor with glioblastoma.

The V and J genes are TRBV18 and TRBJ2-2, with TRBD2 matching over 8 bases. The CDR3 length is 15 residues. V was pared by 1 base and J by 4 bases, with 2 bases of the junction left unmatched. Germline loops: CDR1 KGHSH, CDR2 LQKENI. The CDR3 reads CASSPLRGVTGELFF. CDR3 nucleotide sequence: TGTGCCAGCTCACCACTGCGGGGGGTCACCGGGGAGCTGTTTTTT.

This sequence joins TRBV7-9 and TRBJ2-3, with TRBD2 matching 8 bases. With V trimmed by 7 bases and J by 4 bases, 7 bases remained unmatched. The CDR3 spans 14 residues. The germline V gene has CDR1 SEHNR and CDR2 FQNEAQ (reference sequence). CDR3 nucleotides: TGTGCCAGCAACCTCGTACTAGCGGCAGATACGCAGTATTTT. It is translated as CASNLVLAADTQYF.

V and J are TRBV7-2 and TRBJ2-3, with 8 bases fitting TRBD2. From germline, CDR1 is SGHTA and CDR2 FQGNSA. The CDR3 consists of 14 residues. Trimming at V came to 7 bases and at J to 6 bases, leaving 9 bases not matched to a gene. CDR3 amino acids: CASTLGPSGDTQYF. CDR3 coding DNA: TGTGCCAGCACACTTGGGCCTAGCGGGGATACGCAGTATTTT.

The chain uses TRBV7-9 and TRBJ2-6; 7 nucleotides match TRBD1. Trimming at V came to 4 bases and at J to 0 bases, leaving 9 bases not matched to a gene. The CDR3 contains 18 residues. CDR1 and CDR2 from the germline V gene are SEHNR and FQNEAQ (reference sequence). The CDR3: CASSSMTGISSGANVLTF. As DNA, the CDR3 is TGTGCCAGCAGCTCCATGACAGGGATTAGCTCTGGGGCCAACGTCCTGACTTTC.

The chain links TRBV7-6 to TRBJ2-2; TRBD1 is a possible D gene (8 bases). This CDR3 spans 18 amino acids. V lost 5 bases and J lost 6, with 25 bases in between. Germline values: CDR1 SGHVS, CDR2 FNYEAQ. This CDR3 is CASSKYGTGGGGAGELFF. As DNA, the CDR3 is TGTGCCAGCAGCAAATATGGGACAGGCGGGGGAGGCGCCGGGGAGCTGTTTTTT. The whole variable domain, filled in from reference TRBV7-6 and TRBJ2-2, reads GAGVSQSPRYKVTKRGQDVALRCDPISGHVSLYWYRQALGQGPEFLTYFNYEAQQDKSGLPNDRFSAERPEGSISTLTIQRTEQRDSAMYRCASSKYGTGGGGAGELFFGEGSRLTVL.

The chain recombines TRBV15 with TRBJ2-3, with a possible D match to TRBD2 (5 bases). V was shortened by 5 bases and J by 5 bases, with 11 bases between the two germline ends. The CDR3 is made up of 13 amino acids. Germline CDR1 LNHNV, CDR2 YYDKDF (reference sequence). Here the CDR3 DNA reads TGTGCCACCAGCGACGGAGCGGAAGATACGCAGTATTTT. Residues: CATSDGAEDTQYF.

The CDR3 bases are TGTGCCAGCAGCCGTCTTCGACTAGCGGGGAGGACAGATACGCAGTATTTT. Translation: CASSRLRLAGRTDTQYF. The rearrangement links TRBV5-6 to TRBJ2-3; 11 bases are a match to TRBD2. CDR1 is SGHDT and CDR2 is YYEEEE in the germline V gene. The CDR3 sequence is 17 residues long. With 4 bases clipped from V and 3 bases from J, the junction kept 10 bases outside the gene matches.

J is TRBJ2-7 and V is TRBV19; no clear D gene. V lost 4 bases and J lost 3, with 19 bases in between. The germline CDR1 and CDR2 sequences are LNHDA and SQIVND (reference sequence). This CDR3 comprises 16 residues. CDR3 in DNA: TGTGCCAGTAGTACCCCAGCAGGCCTCCAAGACTACGAGCAGTACTTC. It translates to CASSTPAGLQDYEQYF.

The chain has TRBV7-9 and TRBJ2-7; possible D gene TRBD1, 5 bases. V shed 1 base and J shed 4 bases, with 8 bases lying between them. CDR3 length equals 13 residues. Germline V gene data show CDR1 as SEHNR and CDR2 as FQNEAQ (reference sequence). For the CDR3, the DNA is TGTGCCAGCAGCTTAGTTGGGGCTTACGAGCAGTACTTC. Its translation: CASSLVGAYEQYF.

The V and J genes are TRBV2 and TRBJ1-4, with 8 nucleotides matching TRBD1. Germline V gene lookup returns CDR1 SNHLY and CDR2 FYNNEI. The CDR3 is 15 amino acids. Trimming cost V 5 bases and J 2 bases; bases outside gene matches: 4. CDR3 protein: CASSRDRRTNEKLFF. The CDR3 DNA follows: TGTGCCAGCAGTCGGGACAGGAGGACTAATGAAAAACTGTTTTTT.

For the CDR3, the DNA is TGTGCCAGCAGCTTAGGGACAACAACTAACTATGGCTACACCTTC. This gives the protein CASSLGTTTNYGYTF. The rearrangement uses TRBV7-9 and TRBJ1-2, with D possibly TRBD1 on 5 matching bases. Germline CDR1 is SEHNR and CDR2 is FQNEAQ (reference sequence). This CDR3 comprises 15 residues. Trimming removed 1 base from V and 0 bases from J, with 9 bases in between.

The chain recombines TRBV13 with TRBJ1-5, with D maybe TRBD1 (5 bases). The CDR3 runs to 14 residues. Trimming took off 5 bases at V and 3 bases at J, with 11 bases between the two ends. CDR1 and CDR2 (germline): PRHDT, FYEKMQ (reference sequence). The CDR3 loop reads CASSKGRNNQPQHF. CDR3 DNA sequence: TGTGCCAGCAGCAAGGGGCGGAACAATCAGCCCCAGCATTTT.

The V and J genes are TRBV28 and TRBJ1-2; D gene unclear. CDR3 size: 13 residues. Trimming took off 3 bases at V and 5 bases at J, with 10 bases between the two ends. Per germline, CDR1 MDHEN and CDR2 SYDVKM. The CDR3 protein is CASSLPGSYGYTF. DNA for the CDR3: TGTGCCAGCAGTTTGCCAGGAAGTTATGGCTACACCTTC.

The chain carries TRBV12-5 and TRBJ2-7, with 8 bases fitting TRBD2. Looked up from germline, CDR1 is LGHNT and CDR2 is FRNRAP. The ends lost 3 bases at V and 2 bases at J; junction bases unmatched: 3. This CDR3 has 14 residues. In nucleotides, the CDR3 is TGTGCTAGTGGTTTCGGCGGGGGGACCTACGAGCAGTACTTC. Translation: CASGFGGGTYEQYF.

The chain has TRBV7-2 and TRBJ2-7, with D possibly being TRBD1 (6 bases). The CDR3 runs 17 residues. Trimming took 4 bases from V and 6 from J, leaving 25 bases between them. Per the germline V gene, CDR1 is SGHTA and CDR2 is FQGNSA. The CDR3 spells CASSYTMTGLGVIEQYF. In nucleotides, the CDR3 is TGTGCCAGCAGCTACACGATGACAGGCCTCGGGGTCATCGAGCAGTACTTC.

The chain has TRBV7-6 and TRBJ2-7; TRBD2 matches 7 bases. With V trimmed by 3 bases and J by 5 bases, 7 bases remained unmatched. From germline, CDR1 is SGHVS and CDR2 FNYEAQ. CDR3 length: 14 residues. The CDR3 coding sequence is TGTGCCAGCAGCTTCGCGGGGGAGGACGACGAGCAGTACTTC. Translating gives CASSFAGEDDEQYF.

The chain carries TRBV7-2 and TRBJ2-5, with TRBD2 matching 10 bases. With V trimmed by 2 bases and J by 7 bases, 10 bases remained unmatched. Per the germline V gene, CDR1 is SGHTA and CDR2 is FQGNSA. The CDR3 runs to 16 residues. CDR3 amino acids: CASSLQSGGAKVTQYF. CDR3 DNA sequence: TGTGCCAGCAGCTTACAAAGCGGGGGGGCTAAGGTGACCCAGTACTTC.

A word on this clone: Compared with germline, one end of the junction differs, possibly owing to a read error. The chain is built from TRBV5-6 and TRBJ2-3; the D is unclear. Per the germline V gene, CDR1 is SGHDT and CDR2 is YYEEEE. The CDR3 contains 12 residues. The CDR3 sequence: CASSFGTDTQYF. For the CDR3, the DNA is TGTGCCAGCAGCTTTGGCACCGATACGCAGTATTTT.

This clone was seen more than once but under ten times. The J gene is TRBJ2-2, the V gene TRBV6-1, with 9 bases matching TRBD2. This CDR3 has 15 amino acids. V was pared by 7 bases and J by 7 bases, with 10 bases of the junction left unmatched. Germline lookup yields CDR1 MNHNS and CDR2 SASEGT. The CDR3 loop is CASTGASGAFGELFF. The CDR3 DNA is TGTGCCAGCACGGGGGCTAGCGGGGCTTTCGGGGAGCTGTTTTTT.

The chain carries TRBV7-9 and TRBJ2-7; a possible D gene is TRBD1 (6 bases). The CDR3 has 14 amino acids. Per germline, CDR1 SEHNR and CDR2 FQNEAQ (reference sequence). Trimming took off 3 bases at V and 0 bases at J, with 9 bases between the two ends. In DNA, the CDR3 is TGTGCCAGCAGCTTGCTGGGGGCCTCCTACGAGCAGTACTTC. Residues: CASSLLGASYEQYF.

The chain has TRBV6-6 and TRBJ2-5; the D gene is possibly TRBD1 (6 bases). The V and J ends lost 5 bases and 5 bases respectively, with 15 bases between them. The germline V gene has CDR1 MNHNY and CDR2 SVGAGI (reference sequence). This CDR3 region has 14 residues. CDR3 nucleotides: TGTGCCAGCAGTCCGACAGGCCCCCCGGAGACCCAGTACTTC. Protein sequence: CASSPTGPPETQYF.

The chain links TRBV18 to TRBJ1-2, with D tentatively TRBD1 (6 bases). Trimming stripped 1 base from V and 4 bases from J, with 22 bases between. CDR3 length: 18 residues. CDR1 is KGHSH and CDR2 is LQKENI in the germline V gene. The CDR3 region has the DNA TGTGCCAGCTCACCACTGGCTGGGGGCGGGCGTCCACTCTATGGCTACACCTTC. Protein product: CASSPLAGGGRPLYGYTF.

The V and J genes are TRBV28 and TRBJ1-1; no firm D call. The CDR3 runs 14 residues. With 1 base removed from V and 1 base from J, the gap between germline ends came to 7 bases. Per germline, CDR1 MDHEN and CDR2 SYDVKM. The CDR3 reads CASSLFAANTEAFF. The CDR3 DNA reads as TGTGCCAGCAGTTTATTCGCGGCGAACACTGAAGCTTTCTTT. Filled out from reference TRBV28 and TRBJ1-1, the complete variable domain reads DVKVTQSSRYLVKRTGEKVFLECVQDMDHENMFWYRQDPGLGLRLIYFSYDVKMKEKGDIPEGYSVSREKKERFSLILESASTNQTSMYLCASSLFAANTEAFFGQGTRLTVV.

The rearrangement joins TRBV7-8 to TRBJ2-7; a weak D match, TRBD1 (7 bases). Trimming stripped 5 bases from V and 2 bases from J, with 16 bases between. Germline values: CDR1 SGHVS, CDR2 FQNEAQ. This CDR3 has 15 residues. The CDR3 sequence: CASSPRGGGPYEQYF. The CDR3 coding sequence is TGTGCCAGCAGCCCGAGAGGAGGGGGCCCCTACGAGCAGTACTTC.

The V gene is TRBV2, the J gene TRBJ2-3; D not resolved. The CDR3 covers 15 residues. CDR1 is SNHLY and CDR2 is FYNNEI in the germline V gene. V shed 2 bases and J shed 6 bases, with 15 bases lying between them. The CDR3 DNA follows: TGTGCCAGCAGTGAAAAGCCCCCGAGAGCGGATACGCAGTATTTT. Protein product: CASSEKPPRADTQYF.

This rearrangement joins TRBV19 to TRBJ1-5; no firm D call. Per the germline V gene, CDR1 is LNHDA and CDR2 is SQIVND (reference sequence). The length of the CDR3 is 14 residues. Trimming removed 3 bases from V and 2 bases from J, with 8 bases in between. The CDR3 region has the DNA TGTGCCAGTAGTATGTCGAGGGGCAATCAGCCCCAGCATTTT. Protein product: CASSMSRGNQPQHF.

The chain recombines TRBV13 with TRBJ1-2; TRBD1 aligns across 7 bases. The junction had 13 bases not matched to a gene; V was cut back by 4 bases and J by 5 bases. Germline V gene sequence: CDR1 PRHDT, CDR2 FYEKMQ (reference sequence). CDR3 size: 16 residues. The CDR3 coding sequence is TGTGCCAGCAGCTCGATACAAACAGGGGACGCGTATGGCTACACCTTC. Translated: CASSSIQTGDAYGYTF.

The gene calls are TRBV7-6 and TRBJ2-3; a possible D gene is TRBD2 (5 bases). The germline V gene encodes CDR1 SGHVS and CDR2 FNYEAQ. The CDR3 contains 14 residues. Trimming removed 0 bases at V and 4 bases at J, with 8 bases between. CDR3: CASSLASEADTQYF. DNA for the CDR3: TGTGCCAGCAGCTTAGCGTCGGAGGCAGATACGCAGTATTTT.

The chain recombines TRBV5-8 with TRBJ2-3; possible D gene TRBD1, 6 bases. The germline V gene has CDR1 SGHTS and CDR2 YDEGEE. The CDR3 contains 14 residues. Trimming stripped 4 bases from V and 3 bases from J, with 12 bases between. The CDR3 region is CASSELQGTDTQYF. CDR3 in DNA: TGTGCCAGCAGCGAACTCCAGGGGACAGATACGCAGTATTTT.